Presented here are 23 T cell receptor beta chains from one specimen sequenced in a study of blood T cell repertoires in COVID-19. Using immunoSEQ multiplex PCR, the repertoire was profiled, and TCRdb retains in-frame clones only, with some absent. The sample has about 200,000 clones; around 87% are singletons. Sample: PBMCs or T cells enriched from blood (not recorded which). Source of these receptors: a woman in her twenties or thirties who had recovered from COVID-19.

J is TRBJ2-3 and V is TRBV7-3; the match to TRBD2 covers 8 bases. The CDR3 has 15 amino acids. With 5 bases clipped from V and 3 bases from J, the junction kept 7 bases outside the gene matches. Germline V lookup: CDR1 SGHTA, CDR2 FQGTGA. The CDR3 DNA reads TGTGCCAGCAGCCGAAAAGCGGGAGCGACAGATACGCAGTATTTT. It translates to CASSRKAGATDTQYF.

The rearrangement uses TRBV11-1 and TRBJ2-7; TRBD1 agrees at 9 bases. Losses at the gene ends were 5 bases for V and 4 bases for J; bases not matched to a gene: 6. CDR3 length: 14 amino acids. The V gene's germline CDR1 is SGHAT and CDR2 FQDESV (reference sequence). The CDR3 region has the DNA TGTGCCAGCAGCGAGGACAGGGGTCTATACGAGCAGTACTTC. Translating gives CASSEDRGLYEQYF.

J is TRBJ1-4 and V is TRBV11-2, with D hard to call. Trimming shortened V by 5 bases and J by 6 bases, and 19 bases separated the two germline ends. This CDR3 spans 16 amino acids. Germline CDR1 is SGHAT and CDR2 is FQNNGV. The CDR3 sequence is CASSPLNWGVDEKLFF. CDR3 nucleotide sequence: TGTGCCAGCAGCCCCCTGAATTGGGGAGTGGATGAAAAACTGTTTTTT.

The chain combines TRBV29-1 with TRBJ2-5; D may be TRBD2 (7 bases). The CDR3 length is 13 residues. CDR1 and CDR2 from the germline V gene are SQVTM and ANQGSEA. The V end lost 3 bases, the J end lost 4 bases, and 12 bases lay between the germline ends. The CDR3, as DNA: TGCAGCGTTGACGGGGGGCCTCGAGAGACCCAGTACTTC. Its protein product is CSVDGGPRETQYF.

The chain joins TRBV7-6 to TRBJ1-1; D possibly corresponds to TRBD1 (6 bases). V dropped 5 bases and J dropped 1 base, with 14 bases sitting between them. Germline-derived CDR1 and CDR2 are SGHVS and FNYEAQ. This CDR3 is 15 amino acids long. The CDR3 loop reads CASSQLPTGNTEAFF. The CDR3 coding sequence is TGTGCCAGCAGCCAGCTTCCGACAGGGAACACTGAAGCTTTCTTT.

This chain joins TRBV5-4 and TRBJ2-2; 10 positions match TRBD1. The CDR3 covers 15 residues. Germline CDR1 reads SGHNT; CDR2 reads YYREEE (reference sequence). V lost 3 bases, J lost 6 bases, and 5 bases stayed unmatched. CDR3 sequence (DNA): TGTGCCAGCAGCTCAGACAGGGGGCGGCCCGGGGAGCTGTTTTTT. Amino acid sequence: CASSSDRGRPGELFF.

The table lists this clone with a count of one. The CDR3 loop reads CAWTRGDYNEQFF. The CDR3 DNA is TGTGCCTGGACTCGGGGGGACTACAATGAGCAGTTCTTC. The J gene is TRBJ2-1, the V gene TRBV30, with 7 bases fitting TRBD2. Losses at the gene ends were 4 bases for V and 3 bases for J; bases not matched to a gene: 3. This CDR3 region has 13 residues. The germline CDR1 and CDR2 sequences are GTSNPN and SVGIG (reference sequence). Drawing the rest from reference TRBV30 and TRBJ2-1, the complete variable domain is SQTIHQWPATLVQPVGSPLSLECTVEGTSNPNLYWYRQAAGRGLQLLFYSVGIGQISSEVPQNLSASRPQDRQFILSSKKLLLSDSGFYLCAWTRGDYNEQFFGPGTRLTVL.

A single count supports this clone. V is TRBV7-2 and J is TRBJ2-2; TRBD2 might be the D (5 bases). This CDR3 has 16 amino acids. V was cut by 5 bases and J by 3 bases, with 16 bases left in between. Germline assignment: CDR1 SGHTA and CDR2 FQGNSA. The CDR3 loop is CASSRPDLRDTGELFF. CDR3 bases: TGTGCCAGCAGCCGCCCGGACCTGAGGGACACCGGGGAGCTGTTTTTT.

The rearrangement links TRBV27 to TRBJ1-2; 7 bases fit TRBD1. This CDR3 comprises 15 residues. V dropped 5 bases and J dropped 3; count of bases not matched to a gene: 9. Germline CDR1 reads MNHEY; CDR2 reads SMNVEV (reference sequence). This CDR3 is CASSTTTGTHYGYTF. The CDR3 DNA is TGTGCCAGCAGTACCACGACAGGGACACACTATGGCTACACCTTC.

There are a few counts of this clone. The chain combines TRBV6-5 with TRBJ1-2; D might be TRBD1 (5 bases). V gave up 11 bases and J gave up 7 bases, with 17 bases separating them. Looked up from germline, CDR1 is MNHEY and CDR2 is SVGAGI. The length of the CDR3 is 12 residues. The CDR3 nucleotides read TGTGCCGTCTCGCCAGGGTTGGGTGGCTACACCTTC. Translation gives CAVSPGLGGYTF.

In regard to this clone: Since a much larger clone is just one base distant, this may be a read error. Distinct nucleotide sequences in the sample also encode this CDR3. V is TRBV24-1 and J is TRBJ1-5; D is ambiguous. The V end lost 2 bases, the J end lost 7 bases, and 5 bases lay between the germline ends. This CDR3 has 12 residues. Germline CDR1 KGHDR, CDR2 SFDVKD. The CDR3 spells CATSDSGQPQHF. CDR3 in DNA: TGTGCCACCAGTGATTCCGGGCAGCCCCAGCATTTT.

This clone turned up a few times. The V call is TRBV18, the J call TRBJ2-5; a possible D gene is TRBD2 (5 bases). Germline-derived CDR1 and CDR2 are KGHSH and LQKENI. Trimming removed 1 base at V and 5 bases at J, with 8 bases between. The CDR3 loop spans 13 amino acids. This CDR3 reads CASSPQPGETQYF. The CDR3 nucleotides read TGTGCCAGCTCACCACAGCCGGGGGAGACCCAGTACTTC.

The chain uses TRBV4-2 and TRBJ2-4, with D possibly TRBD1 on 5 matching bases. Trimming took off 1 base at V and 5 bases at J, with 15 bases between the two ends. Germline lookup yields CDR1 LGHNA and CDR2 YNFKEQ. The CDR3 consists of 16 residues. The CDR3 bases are TGTGCCAGCAGCCAAGGGGGCAGCCAAAGCCAAAACATTCAGTACTTC. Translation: CASSQGGSQSQNIQYF.

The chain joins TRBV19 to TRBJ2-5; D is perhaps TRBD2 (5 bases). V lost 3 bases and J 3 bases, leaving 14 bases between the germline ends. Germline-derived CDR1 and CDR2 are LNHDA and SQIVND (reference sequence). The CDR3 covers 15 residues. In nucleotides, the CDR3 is TGTGCCAGTAGTATCATGGCGGGCGCAGAAGAGACCCAGTACTTC. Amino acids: CASSIMAGAEETQYF.

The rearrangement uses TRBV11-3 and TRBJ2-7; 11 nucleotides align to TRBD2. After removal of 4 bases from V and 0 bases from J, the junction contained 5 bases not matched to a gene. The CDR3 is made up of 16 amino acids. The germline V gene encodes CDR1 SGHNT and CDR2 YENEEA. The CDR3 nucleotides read TGTGCCAGCAGCTCTAGACTAGCGGGGAGCTCCTACGAGCAGTACTTC. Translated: CASSSRLAGSSYEQYF.

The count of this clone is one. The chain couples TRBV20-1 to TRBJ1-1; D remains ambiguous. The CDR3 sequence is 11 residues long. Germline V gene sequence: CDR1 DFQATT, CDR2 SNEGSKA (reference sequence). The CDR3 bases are TGCAGCTTCTGTGGGAGGGCTGAAGCTTTCTTT. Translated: CSFCGRAEAFF.

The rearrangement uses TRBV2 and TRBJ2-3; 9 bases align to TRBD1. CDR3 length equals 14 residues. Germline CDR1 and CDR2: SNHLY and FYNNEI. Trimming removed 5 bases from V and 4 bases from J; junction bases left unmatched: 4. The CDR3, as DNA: TGTGCCAGCAGTCGGACAGGGGTCCCAGATACGCAGTATTTT. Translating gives CASSRTGVPDTQYF.

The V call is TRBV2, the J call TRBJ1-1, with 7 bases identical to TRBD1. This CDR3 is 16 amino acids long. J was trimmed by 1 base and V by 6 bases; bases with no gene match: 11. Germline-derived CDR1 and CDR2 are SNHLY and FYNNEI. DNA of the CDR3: TGTGCCAGCAGATCCCCGGGCAGGGGGTGGAACACTGAAGCTTTCTTT. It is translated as CASRSPGRGWNTEAFF.

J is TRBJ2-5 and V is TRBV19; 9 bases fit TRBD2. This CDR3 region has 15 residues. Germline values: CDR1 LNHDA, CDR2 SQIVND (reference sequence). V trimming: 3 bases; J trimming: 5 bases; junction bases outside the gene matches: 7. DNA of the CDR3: TGTGCCAGTAGTATCAACCAGGCGGGGGGGGAGACCCAGTACTTC. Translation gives CASSINQAGGETQYF.

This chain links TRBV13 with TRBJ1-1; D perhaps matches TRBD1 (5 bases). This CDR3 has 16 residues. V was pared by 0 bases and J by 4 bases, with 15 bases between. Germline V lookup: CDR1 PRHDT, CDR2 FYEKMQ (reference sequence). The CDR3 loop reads CASSLGPQQAGTEAFF. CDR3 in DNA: TGTGCCAGCAGCTTAGGCCCCCAACAGGCCGGCACTGAAGCTTTCTTT.

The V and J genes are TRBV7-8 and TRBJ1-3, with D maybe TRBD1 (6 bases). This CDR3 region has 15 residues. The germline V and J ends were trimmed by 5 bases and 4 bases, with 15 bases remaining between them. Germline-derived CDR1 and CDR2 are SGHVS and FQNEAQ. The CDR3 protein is CASSPTGSSGNTIYF. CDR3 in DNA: TGTGCCAGCAGCCCCACAGGGTCCTCAGGAAACACCATATATTTT.

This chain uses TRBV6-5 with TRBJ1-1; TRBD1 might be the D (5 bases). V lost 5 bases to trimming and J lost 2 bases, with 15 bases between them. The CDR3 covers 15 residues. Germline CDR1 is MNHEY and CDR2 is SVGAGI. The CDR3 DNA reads TGTGCCAGCAGTCCCCGGGGGGACCGAAACACTGAAGCTTTCTTT. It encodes CASSPRGDRNTEAFF.

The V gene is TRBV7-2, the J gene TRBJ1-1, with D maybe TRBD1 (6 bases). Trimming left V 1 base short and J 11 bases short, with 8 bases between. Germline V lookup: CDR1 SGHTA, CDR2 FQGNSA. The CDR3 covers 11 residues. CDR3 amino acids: CASSLEGVAFF. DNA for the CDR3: TGTGCCAGCAGCTTAGAGGGGGTGGCTTTCTTT.